Included here is one T cell receptor (beta chain) sequence, with context. Its matching antigen is unknown. Repertoires were generated with immunoSEQ multiplex PCR, while TCRdb's copy carries only in-frame clones and drops some. The sample contains more than 500,000 clones, around 96% of which appear only once. This entry belongs to a study of shared clonotypes between healthy human individuals. The naive CD8 population came from CD45RO-negative cells selected for CCR7, without terminally differentiated effector memory CD45RA+ cells. Study-wide results and caveats: Roughly 4.6% of naive CD4 clonotypes were common to a few donors.

J lost 8 bases, V lost 5 bases, and 9 bases had no gene match. Germline CDR1 is SNHLY and CDR2 is FYNNEI. This CDR3 is 14 amino acids long. V gene TRBV2 combines with J gene TRBJ2-4, with 7 bases that match TRBD1. This receptor was taken from a woman aged 30 to 39 in good health. The specimen sequenced was naive CD8+ T cells sorted from blood. CDR3 protein: CASSRRQDRDIQYF. In nucleotides, the CDR3 is TGTGCCAGCAGTCGACGACAAGACAGGGACATTCAGTACTTC.